The rows below give T cell receptor beta chains drawn from one sample of a study of synovial regulatory T cells in juvenile arthritis. Data came from immunoSEQ multiplex PCR; TCRdb stores just in-frame clones and leaves some out. Recorded for this sample: about 10,000 clones. The sequencing sample was made of Treg cells from blood. These receptors originate from a donor between 2 and 29 years old with juvenile idiopathic arthritis. Both conserved end residues are part of each CDR3.

CDR3 protein	J gene	V gene
CASSQDHSWSYEQYF	TRBJ2-7	TRBV4-3
CASPSKGLGTEAFF	TRBJ1-1	TRBV27
CASSQNSPLHF	TRBJ1-6	TRBV4-1
CASSLGQGVGVKQYF	TRBJ2-7	TRBV5-4
CASSESQGLLAEQYF	TRBJ2-7	TRBV10-1
CASSVHINSGNTIYF	TRBJ1-3	TRBV6-6
CASRTTGLSGYTF	TRBJ1-2	TRBV28
CAISEWGGEQYF	TRBJ2-7	TRBV10-3
CASSLPGQNTEAFF	TRBJ1-1	TRBV11-2
CASSEPGRILNSPLHF	TRBJ1-6	TRBV7-9
CASSSIQGGSGYTF	TRBJ1-2	TRBV5-1
CASSIAPSGELFF	TRBJ2-2	TRBV19
CASSLPGLNYGYTF	TRBJ1-2	TRBV28
CASSLRQLVGKLFF	TRBJ1-4	TRBV5-8
CASSPTGGSYNEQFF	TRBJ2-1	TRBV18
CAIRKGSGELFF	TRBJ2-2	TRBV10-3
CASQSAGGYTF	TRBJ1-2	TRBV28
CATRGISTDTQYF	TRBJ2-3	TRBV15
CAISENRVINTEAFF	TRBJ1-1	TRBV10-3
CASRMTGTAQLLGYTF	TRBJ1-2	TRBV19
CASTLGAGYTF	TRBJ1-2	TRBV19
CASSTLLGANEKLFF	TRBJ1-4	TRBV9
CASSLGTGKAFF	TRBJ1-1	TRBV7-9
CASSRGGPVTGELFF	TRBJ2-2	TRBV5-1
CASSLAEGVDTIYF	TRBJ1-3	TRBV7-6
CASSIRQDEKLFF	TRBJ1-4	TRBV19
CASSQLDSYEQYF	TRBJ2-7	TRBV14
CASSADPGGNGQPQHF	TRBJ1-5	TRBV5-1
CASRPPDPGQGTSPLHF	TRBJ1-6	TRBV19
CASSKTGGIYGYTF	TRBJ1-2	TRBV19
CASSVAGTALSNSPLHF	TRBJ1-6	TRBV14
CASSPDDYWQGEQYF	TRBJ2-7	TRBV4-2
CASSEASSGNTIYF	TRBJ1-3	TRBV6-1
CASSQALGSVNSGNTIYF	TRBJ1-3	TRBV5-1
CASSPRGVNSPLHF	TRBJ1-6	TRBV18
CASSLGGTVSYEQYF	TRBJ2-7	TRBV5-1
CASSSRQGEAFF	TRBJ1-1	TRBV7-8
CASSLVAGGGGDTQYF	TRBJ2-3	TRBV5-1
CASSIRQGWGQPQHF	TRBJ1-5	TRBV19
CASSEGTVNYGYTF	TRBJ1-2	TRBV6-1
CASSEGRAYGYTF	TRBJ1-2	TRBV6-1
CASSGRVSNQPQHF	TRBJ1-5	TRBV2
CASSHRGQEAFF	TRBJ1-1	TRBV4-3
CASSPPHGNQPQHF	TRBJ1-5	TRBV18
CASSYLQGQVYF	TRBJ2-7	TRBV7-9
CASSLDRGWEKLFF	TRBJ1-4	TRBV7-2
CASSFDGMTTNEKLFF	TRBJ1-4	TRBV5-4
CASSQPGGVYEQYF	TRBJ2-7	TRBV4-1
CASSIDVSPTYEQYF	TRBJ2-7	TRBV19
CASSHSGQAANEQFF	TRBJ2-1	TRBV6-4
CASSTNSCGELFF	TRBJ2-2	TRBV21-1
CASSMAGTADTQYF	TRBJ2-3	TRBV19
CASKGQAGEKLFF	TRBJ1-4	TRBV6-5
CASSAQPGGATGELFF	TRBJ2-2	TRBV6-4
CAISGGQGGYEQYF	TRBJ2-7	TRBV10-3
CASSRGMNTEAFF	TRBJ1-1	TRBV19
CASSVAGDQGRHAFF	TRBJ1-1	TRBV5-1
CASSPVQGVYGYTF	TRBJ1-2	TRBV18
CASSYSGGSNQPQHF	TRBJ1-5	TRBV6-6
CASRPPRAYNEQFF	TRBJ2-1	TRBV7-2